This TCR beta chain came from a study of T cell repertoires in ileal Crohn's disease. This table comes from immunoSEQ multiplex PCR, and its TCRdb copy is limited to in-frame clones, with some not included. The sample lists some 10,000 clones; just under 75% were seen once. As for time point: neoterminal ileum biopsy at postoperative endoscopy, about 6 months after surgery. Germline V gene lookup returns CDR1 LGHNA and CDR2 YNFKEQ. The CDR3 covers 16 residues. V dropped 0 bases and J dropped 2 bases, with 10 bases sitting between them. The J gene is TRBJ2-2, the V gene TRBV4-2, with D maybe TRBD2 (5 bases). The receptor comes from an adult with Crohn's disease. Sequenced material: ileal tissue. The CDR3 region is CASSQEPAVNTGELFF. Here the CDR3 DNA reads TGTGCCAGCAGCCAAGAACCAGCGGTTAACACCGGGGAGCTGTTTTTT.